This passage covers 20 T cell receptor beta chains from one sample sequenced in a study of blood T cell repertoires in COVID-19. Assay used: immunoSEQ multiplex PCR; TCRdb lists only in-frame clones, some missing. The sample holds roughly 73,000 clones, more than 75% seen once. Sequences were obtained from peripheral blood. The source is a human donor in a cohort sampled during active COVID-19.

This clone has just one count. This chain uses TRBV15 with TRBJ2-7; 9 bases map to TRBD2. Germline lookup yields CDR1 LNHNV and CDR2 YYDKDF (reference sequence). Unmatched junction bases numbered 7, after V lost 0 bases and J lost 1 base. This CDR3 is 17 amino acids long. The CDR3 region is CATSRDKGGRGSYEQYF. CDR3 nucleotides: TGTGCCACCAGCAGAGATAAGGGCGGGAGGGGGTCCTACGAGCAGTACTTC.

The rearrangement uses TRBV6-6 and TRBJ2-7; 8 bases map to TRBD1. The CDR3 has 17 amino acids. J was trimmed by 2 bases and V by 5 bases; bases with no gene match: 14. CDR1 MNHNY and CDR2 SVGAGI come from the germline V gene (reference sequence). Written as DNA, the CDR3 is TGTGCCAGCAGTCCTCTCCCCGGGACAGGTGTAACCTACGAGCAGTACTTC. Amino acids: CASSPLPGTGVTYEQYF.

The V gene is TRBV5-1, the J gene TRBJ2-3; 7 bases are shared with TRBD2. Germline trimming cut 0 bases from V and 2 bases from J; bases unmatched to any gene: 12. This CDR3 has 18 residues. Germline CDR1 SGHRS, CDR2 YFSETQ. For the CDR3, the DNA is TGCGCCAGCAGCTTGGGGGCGGGAGTCGGTCGGGACACAGATACGCAGTATTTT. This gives the protein CASSLGAGVGRDTDTQYF.

Note on this clone: Other DNA sequences within the sample encode an identical CDR3. This chain uses TRBV7-2 with TRBJ2-1; 11 bases are a match to TRBD2. J was trimmed by 4 bases and V by 4 bases; bases with no gene match: 3. The CDR3 runs to 15 residues. The germline V gene has CDR1 SGHTA and CDR2 FQGNSA. CDR3 DNA sequence: TGTGCCAGCAGCTCCCGGACTAGCGGGTACAATGAGCAGTTCTTC. Protein product: CASSSRTSGYNEQFF.

The chain recombines TRBV6-5 with TRBJ1-1, with D hard to call. This CDR3 has 13 amino acids. Germline V gene lookup returns CDR1 MNHEY and CDR2 SVGAGI. V was shortened by 6 bases and J by 4 bases, with 12 bases between the two germline ends. The CDR3, as DNA: TGTGCCAGCAGGTACACGAGGAGCACTGAAGCTTTCTTT. Translated: CASRYTRSTEAFF.

The chain recombines TRBV5-8 with TRBJ1-5; 9 bases are a match to TRBD1. In germline, CDR1 is SGHTS, CDR2 YDEGEE. V was clipped by 3 bases and J by 2 bases; unmatched bases: 3. This CDR3 has 15 amino acids. CDR3 in amino acids: CASSSRTGGNQPQHF. The CDR3 DNA follows: TGTGCCAGCAGCTCCCGGACAGGGGGCAATCAGCCCCAGCATTTT.

The sample holds a few counts of this clone. The V and J genes are TRBV11-2 and TRBJ1-2, with D possibly matching TRBD1 (6 bases). Germline V gene lookup returns CDR1 SGHAT and CDR2 FQNNGV. V lost 1 base and J lost 4, with 13 bases in between. The CDR3 runs to 15 residues. The CDR3 nucleotides read TGTGCCAGCAGCTTAGCACAGGGCTGGGGCTATGGCTACACCTTC. The encoded protein is CASSLAQGWGYGYTF.

In its sample, this clone was seen a few times. CDR3 region: CASSTGLDTYEQYF. CDR3 nucleotide sequence: TGTGCCAGTAGCACGGGACTAGACACCTACGAGCAGTACTTC. The chain is built from TRBV19 and TRBJ2-7, with 8 bases aligning to TRBD2. The CDR3 extends over 14 amino acids. Germline V CDR1 and CDR2: LNHDA, SQIVND (reference sequence). The trim removed 6 bases at V and 2 bases at J, leaving 6 bases unmatched.

The V call is TRBV30, the J call TRBJ1-1; D is uncertain. Germline CDR1 and CDR2: GTSNPN and SVGIG (reference sequence). The CDR3 is 14 residues long. The V and J ends lost 0 bases and 1 base respectively, with 9 bases between them. The chain's CDR3 is CAWSVSATNTEAFF. CDR3 bases: TGTGCCTGGAGTGTTTCAGCGACGAACACTGAAGCTTTCTTT.

The chain joins TRBV20-1 to TRBJ2-7; D is unresolved. This CDR3 has 11 amino acids. V was trimmed by 4 bases and J by 4 bases, leaving 8 bases between them. Germline V gene data show CDR1 as DFQATT and CDR2 as SNEGSKA (reference sequence). This CDR3 is CSAITAYEQYF. The CDR3 region has the DNA TGCAGTGCTATCACAGCTTACGAGCAGTACTTC.

This clone was counted between two and nine times. The chain combines TRBV5-4 with TRBJ2-3; 11 bases are a match to TRBD2. V shed 0 bases, J shed 2 bases, and the junction held 5 bases outside the gene matches. CDR1 and CDR2 from the germline V gene are SGHNT and YYREEE (reference sequence). The CDR3 runs to 17 residues. The chain's CDR3 is CASSLGLGLADTDTQYF. In DNA, the CDR3 is TGTGCCAGCAGCTTGGGACTGGGACTAGCGGACACAGATACGCAGTATTTT.

The chain uses TRBV12-3 or TRBV12-4 and TRBJ1-1; 7 nucleotides align to TRBD1. The length of the CDR3 is 13 residues. Trimming at V came to 7 bases and at J to 2 bases, leaving 4 bases not matched to a gene. The CDR3 here is CASIRQGNTEAFF. Written as DNA, the CDR3 is TGTGCCAGCATCAGACAGGGTAACACTGAAGCTTTCTTT.

This CDR3 is CASSELAGIGELFF. DNA of the CDR3: TGCGCCAGCAGTGAGCTAGCGGGAATCGGGGAGCTGTTTTTT. This chain uses TRBV10-1 with TRBJ2-2; 9 bases are shared with TRBD2. Germline CDR1 WNHNN, CDR2 SYGVQD (reference sequence). V shed 2 bases and J 7 bases; nucleotides not matched to a gene: 2. This CDR3 has 14 residues.

The rearrangement uses TRBV6-5 and TRBJ1-6, with 8 bases fitting TRBD1. Trimming removed 6 bases from V and 9 bases from J; junction bases left unmatched: 10. Germline CDR1 and CDR2: MNHEY and SVGAGI. The CDR3 consists of 15 residues. CDR3 protein: CASRKTGGGSSPLHF. CDR3 bases: TGTGCCAGCAGGAAAACAGGGGGAGGGAGTTCACCCCTCCACTTT.

The chain couples TRBV7-2 to TRBJ2-3; 7 bases are a match to TRBD2. The CDR3 length is 16 residues. Germline V gene lookup returns CDR1 SGHTA and CDR2 FQGNSA. V was clipped by 2 bases and J by 2 bases; unmatched bases: 7. CDR3 amino acids: CASSLFVRGVTDTQYF. CDR3 DNA sequence: TGTGCCAGCAGCTTATTCGTTCGGGGGGTCACAGATACGCAGTATTTT. The variable domain in full, completed from reference TRBV7-2 and TRBJ2-3, reads GAGVSQSPSNKVTEKGKDVELRCDPISGHTALYWYRQSLGQGLEFLIYFQGNSAPDKSGLPSDRFSAERTGGSVSTLTIQRTQQEDSAVYLCASSLFVRGVTDTQYFGPGTRLTVL.

This clone was recorded once. The chain combines TRBV7-2 with TRBJ2-2; D is unclear. Germline CDR1 reads SGHTA; CDR2 reads FQGNSA. This CDR3 contains 16 residues. Trimming took off 5 bases at V and 0 bases at J, with 13 bases between the two ends. CDR3 bases: TGTGCCAGCAGCCCTCTGCGCCCATCGAACACCGGGGAGCTGTTTTTT. Its protein is CASSPLRPSNTGELFF.

This clone was recorded a few times. The chain is built from TRBV18 and TRBJ2-7, with D possibly matching TRBD1 (5 bases). The CDR3 covers 15 residues. Germline CDR1 is KGHSH and CDR2 is LQKENI. The germline V and J ends were trimmed by 6 bases and 3 bases, with 18 bases remaining between them. The CDR3 DNA follows: TGTGCCAGCTCGCCTTGGAAAGGGGTAGACTACGAGCAGTACTTC. It encodes CASSPWKGVDYEQYF. Using reference TRBV18 and TRBJ2-7 for the parts outside the CDR3, the full variable domain is NAGVMQNPRHLVRRRGQEARLRCSPMKGHSHVYWYRQLPEEGLKFMVYLQKENIIDESGMPKERFSAEFPKEGPSILRIQQVVRGDSAAYFCASSPWKGVDYEQYFGPGTRLTVT.

The gene calls are TRBV5-1 and TRBJ1-2, with 8 positions matching TRBD1. This CDR3 has 16 amino acids. The trim removed 3 bases at V and 8 bases at J, leaving 15 bases unmatched. The V gene's germline CDR1 is SGHRS and CDR2 YFSETQ. In DNA form, the CDR3 reads TGCGCCAGCAGCTCCGGGACAGGCTACGACATATGGGGCTACACCTTC. Protein sequence: CASSSGTGYDIWGYTF.

The V and J genes are TRBV6-5 and TRBJ1-1; TRBD1 aligns across 8 bases. Germline V gene lookup returns CDR1 MNHEY and CDR2 SVGAGI. This CDR3 has 13 residues. J gave up 5 bases and V 7 bases, and 6 bases lay outside the gene matches. This chain's CDR3 is CASNPGGATEAFF. In nucleotides, the CDR3 is TGTGCCAGCAACCCAGGGGGCGCGACTGAAGCTTTCTTT.

The V and J genes are TRBV5-1 and TRBJ2-5; D gene uncertain. Trimming left V 0 bases short and J 1 base short, with 7 bases between. Germline V lookup: CDR1 SGHRS, CDR2 YFSETQ. This CDR3 comprises 14 residues. CDR3 DNA: TGCGCCAGCAGCTTGGCAGCGAGCCAAGAGACCCAGTACTTC. This translates into CASSLAASQETQYF.